A selection of T cell receptor beta chains follows, all from one sample in a study of blood T cell repertoires in COVID-19. The data were produced by immunoSEQ multiplex PCR, yet TCRdb's version contains in-frame clones alone and is incomplete. The profile shows under 150,000 clones, 75% to 85% of them singletons. Specimen: peripheral blood. These receptors came from a man aged 55 to 70 with acute or convalescent COVID-19. Each CDR3 is given with its conserved first and last residue. The D gene is left open where the match is weak. Part of the rows lack a size; the others show once, few, many or a class for expanded clones.

.	TRBD1	TRBV3-1/TRBV3-2	TRBJ1-2	TGTGCCAGCAGCCCCACAGGGGTGGGTGGCTACACCTTC	CASSPTGVGGYTF
.	TRBD2	TRBV5-8	TRBJ2-7	TGTGCCAGCAGCCATTTAGCGGGAGTCGAGCAGTACTTC	CASSHLAGVEQYF
.	.	TRBV6-5	TRBJ1-5	TGTGCCAGCAGTTCCGGCGGAGGGAATCAGCCCCAGCATTTT	CASSSGGGNQPQHF
once	TRBD2	TRBV5-1	TRBJ2-5	TGCGCCAGCAGCCCATCCCCTAACGGGAGGGGGTTGGAGACCCAGTACTTC	CASSPSPNGRGLETQYF
few	TRBD1	TRBV2	TRBJ1-3	TGTGCCAGCAGTGGACAGGGTGCTGGAAACACCATATATTTT	CASSGQGAGNTIYF
.	.	TRBV7-2	TRBJ1-3	TGTGCCAGCAGCATTACAGGAAACACCATATATTTT	CASSITGNTIYF
.	.	TRBV5-6	TRBJ2-2	TGTGCCAGCAGCTTGGAGAGGTTACCGAACACCGGGGAGCTGTTTTTT	CASSLERLPNTGELFF
.	TRBD1	TRBV3-1/TRBV3-2	TRBJ2-7	TGTGCCAGCAGCCAAGACCCGACAGGGTACTACGAGCAGTACTTC	CASSQDPTGYYEQYF
few	.	TRBV6-5	TRBJ1-6	TGTGCCAGCAGCCGCTCGAGTTTTTCACCCCTCCACTTT	CASSRSSFSPLHF
.	.	TRBV27	TRBJ2-2	TGTGCCAGCAGTTTAGGAGTGACCGCCGGGGAGCTGTTTTTT	CASSLGVTAGELFF
.	TRBD2	TRBV27	TRBJ2-7	TGTGCCAGCGGGACTAGCGGGGCGTACGAGCAGTACTTC	CASGTSGAYEQYF
.	TRBD2	TRBV6-4	TRBJ2-1	TGTGCCAGCAGTGACCTCTCCGCTAGCGGAACCTACAATGAGCAGTTCTTC	CASSDLSASGTYNEQFF
.	.	TRBV9	TRBJ2-1	TGTGCCAGCAGCGTATGGGCCGATGACAATGAGCAGTTCTTC	CASSVWADDNEQFF
.	TRBD2	TRBV2	TRBJ2-5	TGTGCCAGCAGTAGACCTGGGACTAGCACTCAAGAGACCCAGTACTTC	CASSRPGTSTQETQYF
few	.	TRBV4-2	TRBJ1-5	TGTGCCAGCAGCCAAGATGCGGGGACCAATCAGCCCCAGCATTTT	CASSQDAGTNQPQHF
few	.	TRBV6-6	TRBJ1-3	TGTGCCAGCAGCTCCCGGGACACTTTGCGGAACACCATATATTTT	CASSSRDTLRNTIYF
.	TRBD1	TRBV11-3	TRBJ2-1	TGTGCCAGCAGTTTGGGACAGGGATCCCCCAATGAGCAGTTCTTC	CASSLGQGSPNEQFF
.	TRBD1	TRBV19	TRBJ2-3	TGTGCCAGTAGCCCGGACAGGGATCCCGATACGCAGTATTTT	CASSPDRDPDTQYF
.	.	TRBV5-1	TRBJ1-1	TGCGCCAGCAGCTTGCAGAACACTGAAGCTTTCTTT	CASSLQNTEAFF
.	.	TRBV5-3	TRBJ1-2	TGTGCCAGAAGGGGGGCAGGGGAATATGGCTACACCTTC	CARRGAGEYGYTF
.	.	TRBV12-5	TRBJ1-2	TGTGCTAGTGGTTTGGTACGGGGTGGACCCAACTATGGCTACACCTTC	CASGLVRGGPNYGYTF
.	.	TRBV6-6	TRBJ1-2	TGTGCCAGCAGTTACTCGGCCCATAAGGGCTACACCTTC	CASSYSAHKGYTF
.	TRBD2	TRBV11-2	TRBJ2-3	TGTGCCAGCACGGGGGGCGGGAGGAGCCCTTACACAGATACGCAGTATTTT	CASTGGGRSPYTDTQYF
.	.	TRBV6-5	TRBJ1-4	TGTGCCAGCAGTTTAGGGTACCGGGGTCCTAATGAAAAACTGTTTTTT	CASSLGYRGPNEKLFF
.	TRBD1	TRBV2	TRBJ2-5	TGTGCCAGCATTCCTGACGAACGGGACAGGGGGCAAGAGACCCAGTACTTC	CASIPDERDRGQETQYF
.	.	TRBV5-1	TRBJ2-5	TGCGCCAGCAGCAACTCCTACCAAGAGACCCAGTACTTC	CASSNSYQETQYF
.	TRBD1	TRBV6-5	TRBJ2-3	TGTGCCAGCCGAGTCGGGACAGGGGCCACAGATACGCAGTATTTT	CASRVGTGATDTQYF
once	TRBD1	TRBV5-6	TRBJ2-2	TGTGCCAGCAGCGCGGACAGGGACGAGACCGGGGAGCTGTTTTTT	CASSADRDETGELFF
once	.	TRBV14	TRBJ2-5	TGTGCCAGCAGCCTCCGGAGTGAGCTGGGAGAGACCCAGTACTTC	CASSLRSELGETQYF
.	TRBD1	TRBV9	TRBJ1-2	TGTGCCAGCAGCGTAGGGACAGGGGGAGAATATGGCTACACCTTC	CASSVGTGGEYGYTF
.	TRBD1	TRBV30	TRBJ1-2	TGTGCCTGGAGTGGGACAGGGGAGGATGGCTACACCTTC	CAWSGTGEDGYTF
.	.	TRBV29-1	TRBJ1-1	TGCAGCGACCGAGGACAGCTGAACACTGAAGCTTTCTTT	CSDRGQLNTEAFF
once	.	TRBV28	TRBJ1-1	TGTGCCAGCAGCCCCTTAGTAGCGAACACTGAAGCTTTCTTT	CASSPLVANTEAFF
.	TRBD2	TRBV10-2	TRBJ2-1	TGCGCCAGCAGGCTAGCGGGAGTAGGATCCGAGCAGTTCTTC	CASRLAGVGSEQFF
.	.	TRBV7-2	TRBJ2-3	TGTGCCAGCAGCTTAAGAACAGGGTTCACTAGCACAGATACGCAGTATTTT	CASSLRTGFTSTDTQYF
.	TRBD2	TRBV20-1	TRBJ2-3	TGCAGTGCTAGTCGGCCTAGCGGCAGTGATACGCAGTATTTT	CSASRPSGSDTQYF
.	.	TRBV5-1	TRBJ2-1	TGCGCCAGCAGCCCCCAATCACGACGGGGAAATGAGCAGTTCTTC	CASSPQSRRGNEQFF
.	TRBD1	TRBV13	TRBJ1-1	TGTGCCAGCAGTCAAGGGACAGGGACGAACACTGAAGCTTTCTTT	CASSQGTGTNTEAFF
.	TRBD2	TRBV29-1	TRBJ2-7	TGCAGCGTCACGGGACTAGCGGGAGCACACGCCTACGAGCAGTACTTC	CSVTGLAGAHAYEQYF
once	TRBD1	TRBV6-5	TRBJ2-5	TGTGCCAGCAGTCCTCGACAGGGAGCGACCCAGTACTTC	CASSPRQGATQYF
few	TRBD2	TRBV5-1	TRBJ2-7	TGCGCCAGCAGCGCCTCCGGGACTAGTCTTACCGAGCAGTACTTC	CASSASGTSLTEQYF
.	TRBD1	TRBV28	TRBJ2-1	TGTGCCAGCAGTTCGGGGACAGGAGCCTACAATGAGCAGTTCTTC	CASSSGTGAYNEQFF
once	.	TRBV4-2	TRBJ2-5	TGTGCCAGCAGCCAAGAAGACAGGCCGCAAGAGACCCAGTACTTC	CASSQEDRPQETQYF
.	.	TRBV28	TRBJ1-2	TGTGCCAGCAGTCCCCCTACAGGAAACTATGGCTACACCTTC	CASSPPTGNYGYTF
.	.	TRBV3-1/TRBV3-2	TRBJ2-3	TGTGCCAGCAGCCACTACGGACAAACTAGCACAGATACGCAGTATTTT	CASSHYGQTSTDTQYF
.	.	TRBV11-2	TRBJ2-3	TGTGCCAGCAGCCTCCCCCCTCCAGATACGCAGTATTTT	CASSLPPPDTQYF
once	TRBD2	TRBV7-2	TRBJ2-5	TGTGCCAGCAGCTTACTAGCGGGATTTCGCCAAGAGACCCAGTACTTC	CASSLLAGFRQETQYF
.	TRBD1	TRBV27	TRBJ2-7	TGTGCCAGCAGTTTATCGGCCGGTGACAGGGGGGCCTACGAGCAGTACTTC	CASSLSAGDRGAYEQYF
.	.	TRBV2	TRBJ1-6	TGTGCCAGCAGTGGCGACCAGGGCAGGGCACTCTTT	CASSGDQGRALF
few	.	TRBV6-1	TRBJ1-5	TGTGCCAGCAGTGAAGCCTGGACAAATCAGCCCCAGCATTTT	CASSEAWTNQPQHF